This T cell receptor beta chain is drawn from a study of T cell changes during pregnancy in multiple sclerosis. The CDR3 totals 12 residues. Germline CDR1 MNHEY, CDR2 SVGAGI. V shed 6 bases, J shed 10 bases, and the junction held 8 bases outside the gene matches. This table comes from immunoSEQ multiplex PCR, and its TCRdb copy is limited to in-frame clones, with some not included. The table has approximately 60,000 clones, 90% to 95% seen once. This clone was seen more than once but under ten times. V usage is TRBV6-5 and J usage is TRBJ1-1, with 7 positions matching TRBD1. Material: CD4+ T cells from peripheral blood mononuclear cells, obtained before pregnancy. The receptor comes from a female donor with multiple sclerosis, enrolled in a pregnancy study. CDR3 residues: CASSDGQVVAFF. DNA of the CDR3: TGTGCCAGCAGCGACGGACAGGTGGTAGCTTTCTTT.